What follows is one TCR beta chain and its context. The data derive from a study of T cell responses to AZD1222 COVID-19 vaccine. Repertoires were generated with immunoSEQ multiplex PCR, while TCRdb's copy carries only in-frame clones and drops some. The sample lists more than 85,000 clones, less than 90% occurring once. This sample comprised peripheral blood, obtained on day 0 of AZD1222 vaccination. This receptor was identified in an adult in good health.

Here the CDR3 reads CAISESTQGETQYF. CDR3 bases: TGTGCCATCAGTGAGTCGACTCAAGGGGAGACCCAGTACTTC. The rearrangement links TRBV10-3 to TRBJ2-5, with unresolved D. CDR3 length: 14 amino acids. Germline V gives CDR1 ENHRY, CDR2 SYGVKD. Trimming took 0 bases from V and 5 from J, leaving 10 bases between them.